These 32 T cell receptor beta chains were all obtained from the same sample, sequenced in a study of blood T cell repertoires in COVID-19. Profiled with immunoSEQ multiplex PCR; TCRdb holds only in-frame clones, not every one. Here the sample spans some 520,000 clones, 85% to 90% being singletons. Sequencing was done on a sample of peripheral blood. All receptors derive from a man in his late teens or twenties with COVID-19, enrolled during active disease.

V gene TRBV6-5 combines with J gene TRBJ2-7, with a possible D match to TRBD1 (5 bases). V was clipped by 6 bases and J by 2 bases, with 17 bases between them. The CDR3 is 15 amino acids. Germline CDR1 is MNHEY and CDR2 is SVGAGI. As DNA, the CDR3 is TGTGCCAGCAGCTCGCACAGGAGCAATCCCTACGAGCAGTACTTC. Protein sequence: CASSSHRSNPYEQYF.

The chain carries TRBV21-1 and TRBJ2-3; no DNA check was done on the table's D call, TRBD2. TRBV21-1 is a documented pseudogene. This CDR3 region has 14 residues. The CDR3 nucleotides are TGTGCCAGCAGCACCTTAAAAGGAGATCATACGCAGTATTTT. The encoded protein is CASSTLKGDHTQYF.

A word on this clone: The same CDR3 is also encoded by other DNA sequences in this sample. This rearrangement joins TRBV12-3 or TRBV12-4 to TRBJ2-7; the D gene is possibly TRBD1 (6 bases). This CDR3 is 13 amino acids long. V lost 1 base and J 3 bases, leaving 7 bases between the germline ends. The CDR3: CASSLGTDYEQYF. Written as DNA, the CDR3 is TGTGCCAGCAGTTTAGGGACAGACTACGAGCAGTACTTC.

The chain links TRBV3-1 (or the pseudogene TRBV3-2) to TRBJ1-2; the D is unclear. CDR1 and CDR2 from the germline V gene are LGHDT and YNNKEL (reference sequence). The CDR3 runs to 12 residues. V was trimmed by 1 base and J by 6 bases, leaving 6 bases between them. The CDR3 is CASSQGLHGYTF. The CDR3 nucleotides read TGTGCCAGCAGCCAAGGGCTTCATGGCTACACCTTC.

The V gene is TRBV19, the J gene TRBJ2-5; 9 bases line up with TRBD1. With V trimmed by 4 bases and J by 0 bases, 3 bases remained unmatched. CDR3 length: 15 amino acids. Per germline, CDR1 LNHDA and CDR2 SQIVND (reference sequence). CDR3: CASSNRDRDQETQYF. The CDR3 DNA reads as TGTGCCAGTAGTAACCGGGACAGGGACCAAGAGACCCAGTACTTC.

The V call is TRBV3-1 (or the pseudogene TRBV3-2), the J call TRBJ2-1, with 9 nucleotides matching TRBD1. V gave up 4 bases and J gave up 2 bases; unmatched junction bases: 15. CDR1 and CDR2 from the germline V gene are LGHDT and YNNKEL (reference sequence). The CDR3 runs to 19 residues. DNA for the CDR3: TGTGCCAGCAGCCCAAGACAGGGGGTATTATCCGAGACCTACAATGAGCAGTTCTTC. Translating gives CASSPRQGVLSETYNEQFF.

The V and J genes are TRBV2 and TRBJ1-6; D perhaps matches TRBD1 (6 bases). Germline V gene data show CDR1 as SNHLY and CDR2 as FYNNEI. CDR3 length equals 16 residues. The V end was cut by 6 bases, the J end by 7 bases, with 19 bases between. The CDR3 protein is CASRPYRERTNSPLHF. The CDR3 DNA reads TGTGCCAGCAGGCCCTACAGGGAACGGACCAATTCACCCCTCCACTTT.

The chain is built from TRBV28 and TRBJ1-2, with D perhaps TRBD1 (6 bases). The V and J ends lost 5 bases and 2 bases respectively, with 12 bases between them. The CDR3 is 14 residues long. Germline V gene lookup returns CDR1 MDHEN and CDR2 SYDVKM. CDR3 in amino acids: CASSTPTGNYGYTF. DNA for the CDR3: TGTGCCAGCAGTACTCCGACAGGCAACTATGGCTACACCTTC.

The V and J genes are TRBV5-4 and TRBJ2-7; 8 positions match TRBD2. The trim removed 2 bases at V and 5 bases at J, leaving 12 bases unmatched. Germline values: CDR1 SGHNT, CDR2 YYREEE (reference sequence). The CDR3 length is 16 residues. The CDR3 DNA is TGTGCCAGCAGCTTCCCCTGGGCTAGCGGGCTTAACGAGCAGTACTTC. It specifies CASSFPWASGLNEQYF.

This clone was seen just once. J is TRBJ2-1 and V is TRBV2; possibly TRBD2 for D (6 bases). This CDR3 is built from 14 residues. V lost 7 bases and J lost 9, with 19 bases in between. The V gene's germline CDR1 is SNHLY and CDR2 FYNNEI. The CDR3 region is CASMPGLSSVEQFF. The CDR3 nucleotides read TGTGCCAGCATGCCGGGACTGAGTAGTGTTGAGCAGTTCTTC. The complete variable domain, with remaining parts taken from reference TRBV2 and TRBJ2-1, reads EPEVTQTPSHQVTQMGQEVILRCVPISNHLYFYWYRQILGQKVEFLVSFYNNEISEKSEIFDDQFSVERPDGSNFTLKIRSTKLEDSAMYFCASMPGLSSVEQFFGPGTRLTVL.

This chain joins TRBV11-2 and TRBJ2-1; D not resolved. The CDR3 runs 15 residues. Per the germline V gene, CDR1 is SGHAT and CDR2 is FQNNGV. Trimming removed 5 bases from V and 0 bases from J, with 11 bases in between. CDR3 sequence (DNA): TGTGCCAGCAGCCCCGGCCAGCGCTCCTACAATGAGCAGTTCTTC. Amino acid sequence: CASSPGQRSYNEQFF.

The J gene is TRBJ2-1, the V gene TRBV25-1, with 10 nucleotides matching TRBD2. The CDR3 spans 17 residues. V lost 1 base to trimming and J lost 0 bases; unmatched junction nucleotides: 3. Germline CDR1 reads MGHDK; CDR2 reads SYGVNS. CDR3 DNA: TGTGCCAGCAGTGAATGGGGACTAGCGAGCTCCTACAATGAGCAGTTCTTC. Translated, it gives CASSEWGLASSYNEQFF.

The CDR3: CASRPGGGQETQYF. Written as DNA, the CDR3 is TGCGCCAGCAGGCCGGGAGGGGGGCAAGAGACCCAGTACTTC. The rearrangement uses TRBV10-2 and TRBJ2-5; TRBD2 matches at 8 bases. Looked up from germline, CDR1 is WSHSY and CDR2 is SAAADI. The CDR3 loop spans 14 amino acids. V shed 6 bases, J shed 2 bases, and the junction held 5 bases outside the gene matches.

The chain employs TRBV2 and TRBJ2-3; 7 positions agree with TRBD2. Germline CDR1 SNHLY, CDR2 FYNNEI. The CDR3 contains 16 residues. J lost 2 bases, V lost 4 bases, and 9 bases had no gene match. The CDR3 sequence is CASSGYGGGPTDTQYF. DNA of the CDR3: TGTGCCAGCAGTGGGTATGGGGGAGGGCCCACAGATACGCAGTATTTT.

The chain has TRBV10-3 and TRBJ1-5, with 8 nucleotides matching TRBD1. CDR3 length: 13 amino acids. The germline V gene encodes CDR1 ENHRY and CDR2 SYGVKD. The ends lost 9 bases at V and 2 bases at J; junction bases unmatched: 3. The CDR3 sequence: CAMGQEGNQPQHF. As DNA, the CDR3 is TGTGCCATGGGACAGGAGGGCAATCAGCCCCAGCATTTT.

The rearrangement joins TRBV5-6 to TRBJ2-2, with D maybe TRBD1 (6 bases). Deletions cut 4 bases from V and 4 bases from J, with 14 bases between. CDR1 is SGHDT, CDR2 YYEEEE, per germline. CDR3 length: 15 amino acids. CDR3 region: CASSPGTLSTGELFF. The CDR3 DNA reads as TGTGCCAGCAGCCCCGGGACATTAAGCACCGGGGAGCTGTTTTTT.

This chain links TRBV6-5 with TRBJ1-3; TRBD1 is a possible D gene (5 bases). V lost 6 bases to trimming and J lost 0 bases, with 9 bases between them. The germline V gene has CDR1 MNHEY and CDR2 SVGAGI. This CDR3 contains 14 residues. The CDR3 sequence: CASSPGLSGNTIYF. CDR3 sequence (DNA): TGTGCCAGCAGCCCAGGGCTCTCTGGAAACACCATATATTTT.

This chain joins TRBV12-3 or TRBV12-4 and TRBJ2-3, with 13 bases that match TRBD2. The V and J ends lost 10 bases and 6 bases, in that order; junction bases with no gene match: 4. CDR3 length equals 13 residues. The CDR3 reads CATRTSGGDTQYF. In DNA form, the CDR3 reads TGTGCCACCCGGACTAGCGGGGGTGATACGCAGTATTTT.

This chain links TRBV6-5 with TRBJ2-2; 7 nucleotides match TRBD1. Germline-derived CDR1 and CDR2 are MNHEY and SVGAGI. V trimming: 8 bases; J trimming: 2 bases; junction bases outside the gene matches: 8. The CDR3 consists of 15 residues. The CDR3, as DNA: TGTGCCAGCGCAAAGAGGGGGCGAAACACCGGGGAGCTGTTTTTT. Protein product: CASAKRGRNTGELFF.

The chain couples TRBV19 to TRBJ2-1; D perhaps matches TRBD1 (6 bases). V lost 9 bases to trimming and J lost 7 bases, with 10 bases between them. The V gene's germline CDR1 is LNHDA and CDR2 SQIVND (reference sequence). This CDR3 is built from 11 residues. CDR3 in amino acids: CASTRGNEQFF. In DNA, the CDR3 is TGTGCCAGCACAAGGGGGAATGAGCAGTTCTTC.

J is TRBJ2-1 and V is TRBV15, with 11 bases lining up with TRBD2. The CDR3 contains 22 residues. The V gene end was trimmed by 0 bases and the J gene end by 3 bases; junction bases not matched to a gene: 19. Germline CDR1 LNHNV, CDR2 YYDKDF (reference sequence). DNA for the CDR3: TGTGCCACCAGCAGAGATCTTCGGCGTTCAGGGACTAGCGGATTTCTCTACAATGAGCAGTTCTTC. Translating it yields CATSRDLRRSGTSGFLYNEQFF. The full variable domain, completed using reference TRBV15 and TRBJ2-1, is DAMVIQNPRYQVTQFGKPVTLSCSQTLNHNVMYWYQQKSSQAPKLLFHYYDKDFNNEADTPDNFQSRRPNTSFCFLDIRSPGLGDTAMYLCATSRDLRRSGTSGFLYNEQFFGPGTRLTVL.

CDR3 bases: TGTGCCAGCGATCCGGGACAGGGTGCGATCGGCTACACCTTC. Protein: CASDPGQGAIGYTF. The rearrangement joins TRBV5-8 to TRBJ1-2, with TRBD1 matching over 9 bases. The junction had 12 bases not matched to a gene; V was cut back by 7 bases and J by 8 bases. In germline, CDR1 is SGHTS, CDR2 YDEGEE. The CDR3 spans 14 residues.

This clone has just one count. This sequence joins TRBV6-7 and TRBJ2-7; TRBD1 aligns across 7 bases. TRBV6-7 has ORF status, its function being uncertain. CDR3 size: 15 residues. V trimming: 2 bases; J trimming: 7 bases; junction bases outside the gene matches: 11. CDR3 sequence reads: CASSYPGQAIREQYF. The CDR3 region has the DNA TGTGCCAGCAGTTACCCCGGACAGGCCATCCGGGAGCAGTACTTC.

This chain joins TRBV29-1 and TRBJ2-1; D is perhaps TRBD2 (6 bases). V was clipped by 3 bases and J by 7 bases, with 13 bases between them. This CDR3 region has 13 residues. Germline lookup yields CDR1 SQVTM and CDR2 ANQGSEA. CDR3 DNA: TGCAGCGTTGAGGGGAGGTGGGGGAATGAGCAGTTCTTC. This sequence encodes CSVEGRWGNEQFF.

V usage is TRBV3-1 (or the pseudogene TRBV3-2) and J usage is TRBJ2-2, with D possibly being TRBD2 (6 bases). Trimming removed 4 bases from V and 5 bases from J, with 8 bases in between. Germline CDR1 LGHDT, CDR2 YNNKEL (reference sequence). The length of the CDR3 is 13 residues. The CDR3 nucleotides are TGTGCCAGCAGCCTTGGGGGGACCGGGGAGCTGTTTTTT. Translated: CASSLGGTGELFF.

This sequence joins TRBV19 and TRBJ2-1, with D maybe TRBD1 (5 bases). Trimming removed 9 bases from V and 9 bases from J, with 12 bases in between. Germline V CDR1 and CDR2: LNHDA, SQIVND (reference sequence). This CDR3 is 11 amino acids long. CDR3 loop: CASERGAEQFF. For the CDR3, the DNA is TGTGCCAGCGAAAGGGGCGCTGAGCAGTTCTTC.

The chain couples TRBV15 to TRBJ1-5; D remains unclear. Germline CDR1 and CDR2: LNHNV and YYDKDF (reference sequence). The germline V and J ends were trimmed by 1 base and 4 bases, with 11 bases remaining between them. The CDR3 has 15 amino acids. CDR3 amino acids: CATSRVPGENQPQHF. The CDR3, as DNA: TGTGCCACCAGCAGAGTTCCCGGGGAAAATCAGCCCCAGCATTTT. Filled out from reference TRBV15 and TRBJ1-5, the complete variable domain reads DAMVIQNPRYQVTQFGKPVTLSCSQTLNHNVMYWYQQKSSQAPKLLFHYYDKDFNNEADTPDNFQSRRPNTSFCFLDIRSPGLGDTAMYLCATSRVPGENQPQHFGDGTRLSIL.

The V gene is TRBV19, the J gene TRBJ2-1, with 12 bases aligning to TRBD2. V lost 3 bases and J lost 1; bases outside the gene matches: 4. The CDR3 sequence is 17 residues long. Germline V gene data show CDR1 as LNHDA and CDR2 as SQIVND (reference sequence). CDR3 protein: CASSISGTSGSYNEQFF. In nucleotides, the CDR3 is TGTGCCAGTAGTATCTCCGGGACTAGCGGGTCCTACAATGAGCAGTTCTTC.

This sequence joins TRBV12-3 or TRBV12-4 and TRBJ2-7, with TRBD2 as a possible D gene (6 bases). The V end was cut by 6 bases, the J end by 6 bases, with 15 bases between. The CDR3 is 13 residues long. The CDR3 loop is CASSRGRYGEQYF. As DNA, the CDR3 is TGTGCCAGCAGCCGAGGGAGGTACGGCGAGCAGTACTTC.

This chain joins TRBV19 and TRBJ1-6; the match to TRBD1 covers 7 bases. Germline V gene lookup returns CDR1 LNHDA and CDR2 SQIVND (reference sequence). The V gene end was trimmed by 6 bases and the J gene end by 8 bases; junction bases not matched to a gene: 7. This CDR3 region has 14 residues. The CDR3 is CASRRDSNYSPLHF. As DNA, the CDR3 is TGTGCCAGTAGACGGGACAGTAATTATTCACCCCTCCACTTT. Looking up the rest from reference TRBV19 and TRBJ1-6 gives the full variable domain: DGGITQSPKYLFRKEGQNVTLSCEQNLNHDAMYWYRQDPGQGLRLIYYSQIVNDFQKGDIAEGYSVSREKKESFPLTVTSAQKNPTAFYLCASRRDSNYSPLHFGNGTRLTVT.

The chain combines TRBV5-6 with TRBJ2-7; 7 bases agree with TRBD1. This CDR3 is built from 13 residues. CDR1 is SGHDT and CDR2 is YYEEEE in the germline V gene. The V gene end was trimmed by 2 bases and the J gene end by 12 bases; junction bases not matched to a gene: 11. In DNA form, the CDR3 reads TGTGCCAGCAGCTTATATGGACAGGCTGGTCCGTACTTC. Translation gives CASSLYGQAGPYF.

The J gene is TRBJ1-1, the V gene TRBV29-1; D is possibly TRBD1 (5 bases). The CDR3 runs 13 residues. CDR1 SQVTM and CDR2 ANQGSEA come from the germline V gene. Trimming pared 6 bases from V and 0 bases from J, leaving 11 bases between. The CDR3 loop reads CSVAGLMNTEAFF. CDR3 coding DNA: TGCAGCGTCGCGGGACTCATGAACACTGAAGCTTTCTTT.